Each of the 10 T cell receptor beta chains below was sequenced from the same sample in a study of blood T cell repertoires in COVID-19. Assay: immunoSEQ multiplex PCR; the TCRdb copy retains only in-frame clones and omits some. The table lists approximately 190,000 clones, roughly four fifths of them singletons. The sequencing input was PBMCs or T cells enriched from blood (not recorded which). The receptor set was obtained from a middle-aged man who had recovered from COVID-19.

This rearrangement joins TRBV28 to TRBJ1-2; unclear D gene. The length of the CDR3 is 14 residues. Germline V gives CDR1 MDHEN, CDR2 SYDVKM. The V gene lost 1 base and the J gene lost 4 bases, with 10 bases spanning the gap. The CDR3 region is CASSLYQQSYGYTF. CDR3 in DNA: TGTGCCAGCAGTTTATATCAACAGAGCTATGGCTACACCTTC.

The chain combines TRBV4-3 with TRBJ2-3; 8 nucleotides align to TRBD2. The ends lost 3 bases at V and 4 bases at J; junction bases unmatched: 12. Germline CDR1 LGHNA, CDR2 YSLEER. The CDR3 has 17 residues. The CDR3 DNA reads as TGCGCCAGCAGCCAGTCCGGGGGGGCGAGGGGCGCAGATACGCAGTATTTT. Amino acid sequence: CASSQSGGARGADTQYF.

This chain joins TRBV11-2 and TRBJ1-2, with D maybe TRBD1 (6 bases). Germline V gene data show CDR1 as SGHAT and CDR2 as FQNNGV. Trimming cost V 5 bases and J 5 bases, with 21 bases left between them. The CDR3 is made up of 16 amino acids. CDR3 sequence (DNA): TGTGCCAGCAGCCCTAGTACCGGGACACTAAGATATGGCTACACCTTC. Translation gives CASSPSTGTLRYGYTF.

The rearrangement links TRBV24-1 to TRBJ2-1; a possible D gene is TRBD1 (5 bases). Germline values: CDR1 KGHDR, CDR2 SFDVKD. CDR3 length: 13 residues. V lost 9 bases and J 4 bases, leaving 12 bases between the germline ends. The CDR3 spells CATSPGQYNEQFF. The CDR3 coding sequence is TGTGCCACCTCGCCAGGGCAGTACAATGAGCAGTTCTTC.

This clone was counted once. At one end the junction does not follow the germline gene, possibly because of a read error. This chain uses TRBV10-3 with TRBJ2-7, with 7 bases that match TRBD1. Germline values: CDR1 ENHRY, CDR2 SYGVKD. This CDR3 region has 14 residues. In DNA, the CDR3 is TGTGCCATCAGTGAGCTGGGACAGAACTACGGGCAGTACTTC. This encodes CAISELGQNYGQYF.

This chain links TRBV6-1 with TRBJ1-5; 8 positions match TRBD1. The CDR3 loop spans 17 amino acids. Germline V gene data show CDR1 as MNHNS and CDR2 as SASEGT. V was clipped by 2 bases and J by 11 bases; unmatched bases: 17. The chain's CDR3 is CASSESTYRGSLGAQHF. CDR3 nucleotide sequence: TGTGCCAGCAGTGAATCGACCTACAGGGGGTCCCTTGGAGCCCAGCATTTT.

Note on this clone: A read error may explain this, as a much larger clone is one base away. V usage is TRBV7-9 and J usage is TRBJ1-1, with 8 bases matching TRBD1. With 5 bases clipped from V and 1 base from J, the junction kept 3 bases outside the gene matches. Germline CDR1 SEHNR, CDR2 FQNEAQ (reference sequence). The CDR3 loop spans 14 amino acids. The CDR3 DNA sequence: TGTGCCAGCAGCCCGGGACAGGCGAACACTGAAGCTTTCTTT. Translating gives CASSPGQANTEAFF.

The table lists this clone with a count of one. The V gene is TRBV20-1, the J gene TRBJ2-7; D uncertain. This CDR3 region has 11 residues. V was cut by 4 bases and J by 3 bases, with 7 bases left in between. Germline V gene sequence: CDR1 DFQATT, CDR2 SNEGSKA (reference sequence). The CDR3 protein is CSATRSYEQYF. CDR3 DNA sequence: TGCAGTGCTACCCGTAGCTACGAGCAGTACTTC.

This clone has more than one count but fewer than ten. This rearrangement joins TRBV7-9 to TRBJ1-4; D is unresolved. V shed 5 bases and J shed 0 bases, with 16 bases lying between them. The CDR3 totals 17 residues. CDR1 SEHNR and CDR2 FQNEAQ come from the germline V gene (reference sequence). The chain's CDR3 is CASSPQEYIATNEKLFF. The CDR3 bases are TGTGCCAGCAGCCCTCAGGAATACATAGCAACTAATGAAAAACTGTTTTTT.

The chain combines TRBV27 with TRBJ1-1; no definite D call. The CDR3 is made up of 14 amino acids. Germline assignment: CDR1 MNHEY and CDR2 SMNVEV (reference sequence). V lost 5 bases and J 5 bases, leaving 15 bases between the germline ends. The CDR3 DNA reads TGTGCCAGCAGTCCCCTAGGCGGGCGGACTGAAGCTTTCTTT. This encodes CASSPLGGRTEAFF.